This paragraph covers one T cell receptor beta chain sequence. Time point described: peripheral blood 6 weeks after treatment start. Method: immunoSEQ multiplex PCR; TCRdb's copy keeps in-frame clones and lacks some. The table lists 90,000 to 130,000 clones, under 95% of them singletons, with approximately 3.8% in the top ten. The CDR3 length is 15 residues. Germline V gives CDR1 SGHRS, CDR2 YFSETQ. The J segment lost 6 bases and the V segment lost 6 bases, leaving 7 bases of the junction unmatched. This sample stems from a study of PD-L1 blockade in urothelial cancer. Specimen: PBMCs, collected around atezolizumab (anti-PD-L1) treatment. This TCR derives from a man aged 60 to 69 with urothelial cancer. The chain recombines TRBV5-1 with TRBJ2-1; TRBD2 matches at 12 bases. As DNA, the CDR3 is TGCGCCAGCACCGAGACTAGCGGGAGTCCCAATGAGCAGTTCTTC. It is translated as CASTETSGSPNEQFF.